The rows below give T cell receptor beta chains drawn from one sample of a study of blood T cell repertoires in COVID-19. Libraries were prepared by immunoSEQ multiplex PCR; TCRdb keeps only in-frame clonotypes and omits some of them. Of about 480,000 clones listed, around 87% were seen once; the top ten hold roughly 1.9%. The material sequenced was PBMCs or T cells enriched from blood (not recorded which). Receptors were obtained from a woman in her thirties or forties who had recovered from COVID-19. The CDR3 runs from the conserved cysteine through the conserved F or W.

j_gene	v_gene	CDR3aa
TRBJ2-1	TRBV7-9	CASSLARASGNNEQFF
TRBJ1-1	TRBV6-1	CASSDWQANTEAFF
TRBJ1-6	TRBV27	CASSYPPGTNSPLHF
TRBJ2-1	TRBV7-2	CASSLGGRRESYNEQFF
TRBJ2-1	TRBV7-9	CASSSSGTGRHNEQFF
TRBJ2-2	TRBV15	CATSWDGRHTGELFF
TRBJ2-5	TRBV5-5	CASSQTPGGQETQYF
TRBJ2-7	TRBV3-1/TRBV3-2	CASSLNYEQYF
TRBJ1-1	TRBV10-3	CAISEDKGEAFF
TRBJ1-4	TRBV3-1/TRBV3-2	CASSQAHILYGKLFF
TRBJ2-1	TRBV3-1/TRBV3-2	CASSRGGRLNEQFF
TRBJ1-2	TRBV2	CASGKTGGYYGYTF
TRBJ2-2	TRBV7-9	CASSAPGDPLTGELFF
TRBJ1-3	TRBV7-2	CASSSSAARGNTIYF
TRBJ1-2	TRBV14	CASSQGGQADFGYTF
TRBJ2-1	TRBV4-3	CASSLDTWNEQFF